The 28 T cell receptor beta chains reported below all come from one sample, sequenced in a study of T-cell memory formation after mild COVID-19. TCRdb fed the 5' RACE reads into MiXCR, producing one record per CDR3 protein. The repertoire includes roughly 280,000 distinct CDR3 sequences, around 15% of them detected once, and about a fifth sits in the top ten. Input material: PBMCs or a T cell subset sorted from them (not recorded which). Every receptor here comes from a man aged 18 to 30 who had mild COVID-19 (a few samples of this study predate the infection). Cell type and time point are not known.

This clonotype was counted only a few times. V is TRBV6-2 or TRBV6-3 and J is TRBJ2-1; D gene unclear. Trimming cost V 6 bases and J 3 bases, with 12 bases left between them. CDR1 is MNHEY and CDR2 is SVGEGT in the germline V gene. The CDR3 runs 14 residues. The CDR3 sequence is CASSLLGLYNEQFF. The CDR3 bases are TGTGCCAGCAGCCTTCTAGGGCTCTACAATGAGCAGTTCTTC.

This clonotype was detected a few times. Compared with germline, one end of the junction differs, possibly owing to a read error. CDR3 coding DNA: TGTGCCAGCAGCCAAGAACCCAGGGTACCTTTGAATGGGCAGTTCTTC. Residues: CASSQEPRVPLNGQFF. The genes are TRBV14 and TRBJ2-1; D possibly corresponds to TRBD1 (5 bases). The CDR3 extends over 16 amino acids. In germline, CDR1 is SGHDN, CDR2 FVKESK.

This sequence joins TRBV5-1 and TRBJ2-2; D might be TRBD1 or TRBD2, each matching 5 bases. In germline, CDR1 is SGHRS, CDR2 YFSETQ. The V end was cut by 3 bases, the J end by 3 bases, with 15 bases between. This CDR3 is built from 16 residues. The CDR3 coding sequence is TGCGCCAGCAGCTACGACTCCCGAGGGGACACCGGGGAGCTGTTTTTT. Amino acids: CASSYDSRGDTGELFF.

This rearrangement joins TRBV20-1 to TRBJ2-7; TRBD1 agrees at 10 bases. Germline loops: CDR1 DFQATT, CDR2 SNEGSKA (reference sequence). V shed 6 bases, J shed 2 bases, and the junction held 7 bases outside the gene matches. CDR3 length: 14 amino acids. The CDR3 nucleotides are TGCAGTGCCGAGACAGGGGGCGCCGCCTACGAGCAGTACTTC. Amino acids: CSAETGGAAYEQYF.

This clonotype has just a few counts. The genes are TRBV7-6 and TRBJ2-5, with D possibly TRBD1 on 5 matching bases. Trimming took off 1 base at V and 5 bases at J, with 14 bases between the two ends. Germline lookup yields CDR1 SGHVS and CDR2 FNYEAQ. This CDR3 comprises 15 residues. The CDR3 DNA follows: TGTGCCAGCAGCTTAGGGGGCAGTCCCGGGGAGACCCAGTACTTC. This codes for CASSLGGSPGETQYF.

Many counts were recorded for this clonotype. The gene calls are TRBV27 and TRBJ2-5, with TRBD2 identical over 12 bases. V gave up 2 bases and J gave up 5 bases; unmatched junction bases: 3. CDR1 is MNHEY and CDR2 is SMNVEV in the germline V gene (reference sequence). The CDR3 runs to 15 residues. The CDR3 nucleotides are TGTGCCAGCAGTTTACTAGCGGGGGGGCGGGAGACCCAGTACTTC. Amino acids: CASSLLAGGRETQYF.

This clonotype was seen a few times. The V call is TRBV27, the J call TRBJ2-5; D not certain. Germline CDR1 reads MNHEY; CDR2 reads SMNVEV (reference sequence). Trimming took 4 bases from V and 5 from J, leaving 2 bases between them. CDR3 size: 10 residues. The CDR3 nucleotides read TGTGCCAGCAGTTGGGAGACCCAGTACTTC. Its protein product is CASSWETQYF.

This chain links TRBV11-2 with TRBJ2-7; D might be TRBD2 (6 bases). CDR1 and CDR2 from the germline V gene are SGHAT and FQNNGV. Trimming stripped 0 bases from V and 0 bases from J, with 9 bases between. The CDR3 contains 15 residues. CDR3 coding DNA: TGTGCCAGCAGCTTAGAAGCGGGTAACTCCTACGAGCAGTACTTC. Amino acids: CASSLEAGNSYEQYF.

This chain connects TRBV12-3 or TRBV12-4 to TRBJ2-7; 8 positions match TRBD1. The CDR3 loop spans 13 amino acids. V dropped 1 base and J dropped 7; count of bases not matched to a gene: 3. DNA for the CDR3: TGTGCCAGCAGTTTAGGGACAGGGCATGAGCAGTACTTC. Residues: CASSLGTGHEQYF.

This clonotype was counted a single time. The chain couples TRBV24-1 to TRBJ1-2, with D perhaps matching TRBD1 (5 bases). Trimming stripped 7 bases from V and 8 bases from J, with 19 bases between. This CDR3 region has 14 residues. CDR1 KGHDR and CDR2 SFDVKD come from the germline V gene. The CDR3 loop is CATRDGGVNGGYTF. DNA for the CDR3: TGTGCCACCAGGGATGGAGGGGTGAATGGGGGCTACACCTTC.

The chain combines TRBV28 with TRBJ2-1, with 9 bases matching TRBD1. J gave up 4 bases and V 6 bases, and 25 bases lay outside the gene matches. The CDR3 sequence is 21 residues long. The germline V gene encodes CDR1 MDHEN and CDR2 SYDVKM. CDR3 in amino acids: CASSTGWTGAGVRVRYNEQFF. CDR3 nucleotide sequence: TGTGCCAGCAGCACAGGGTGGACAGGGGCAGGGGTTAGGGTTAGGTACAATGAGCAGTTCTTC.

The chain recombines TRBV7-9 with TRBJ1-3; D perhaps matches TRBD1 (6 bases). V dropped 4 bases and J dropped 7 bases, with 11 bases sitting between them. Germline lookup yields CDR1 SEHNR and CDR2 FQNEAQ (reference sequence). The CDR3 covers 13 residues. The chain's CDR3 is CASSSYRANTIYF. DNA for the CDR3: TGTGCCAGCAGCTCATACAGGGCGAACACCATATATTTT.

This chain uses TRBV25-1 with TRBJ2-7; 7 bases are shared with TRBD1. CDR3 length equals 13 residues. V lost 4 bases, J lost 3 bases, and 3 bases stayed unmatched. From germline, CDR1 is MGHDK and CDR2 SYGVNS. The CDR3 region has the DNA TGTGCCAGCAGTGGATGGGACAGCTACGAGCAGTACTTC. Amino acids: CASSGWDSYEQYF.

This clonotype turned up a few times. The V call is TRBV4-1, the J call TRBJ2-4; weak D call: TRBD2 (7 bases). The CDR3 runs 15 residues. The V end lost 1 base, the J end lost 9 bases, and 16 bases lay between the germline ends. CDR1 is MGHRA, CDR2 YSYEKL, per germline. The CDR3 region has the DNA TGCGCCAGCAGCCAAGTTGCCGGGGGAGGGGGCATTCAGTACTTC. This gives the protein CASSQVAGGGGIQYF.

This chain joins TRBV5-1 and TRBJ1-1; a weak D match, TRBD1 (5 bases). Germline loops: CDR1 SGHRS, CDR2 YFSETQ. The CDR3 runs to 13 residues. Between the trimmed V and J ends, which lost 3 bases and 5 bases, there was a span of 11 bases. The CDR3 here is CASSSTGRTEAFF. CDR3 DNA: TGCGCCAGCAGCTCGACGGGGCGAACTGAAGCTTTCTTT.

This clonotype was recorded at least ten times. This chain connects TRBV4-2 to TRBJ1-4; possibly TRBD1 for D (5 bases). CDR3 length equals 17 residues. V was shortened by 1 base and J by 8 bases, with 20 bases between the two germline ends. The germline gives CDR1 LGHNA, CDR2 YNFKEQ. The CDR3 sequence is CASSQVGGGGAVEKLFF. CDR3 DNA sequence: TGTGCCAGCAGCCAAGTCGGCGGCGGCGGGGCGGTCGAAAAACTGTTTTTT.

The rearrangement links TRBV20-1 to TRBJ1-5, with D perhaps TRBD1 (6 bases). The CDR3 loop spans 15 amino acids. V lost 5 bases, J lost 3 bases, and 17 bases lay in between. Germline CDR1 DFQATT, CDR2 SNEGSKA (reference sequence). The CDR3 coding sequence is TGCAGTGCTCCATCGGGGGGGCTGAACAATCAGCCCCAGCATTTT. It codes for CSAPSGGLNNQPQHF.

J is TRBJ2-6 and V is TRBV5-1; the D is unclear. The CDR3 has 14 amino acids. The V end was cut by 4 bases, the J end by 5 bases, with 10 bases between. Germline CDR1 is SGHRS and CDR2 is YFSETQ. CDR3 bases: TGCGCCAGCAGCCCGCTTGCTAGGGCCAACGTCCTGACTTTC. Translated: CASSPLARANVLTF.

This clonotype was seen more than once but under ten times. This chain links TRBV4-1 with TRBJ2-4; D is unresolved. CDR1 MGHRA and CDR2 YSYEKL come from the germline V gene. The CDR3 runs to 15 residues. The V end was cut by 1 base, the J end by 2 bases, with 9 bases between. For the CDR3, the DNA is TGCGCCAGCAGCCAAGGGCCCGTGTCCAAAAACATTCAGTACTTC. Its translation is CASSQGPVSKNIQYF.

Only a few counts were recorded for this clonotype. The rearrangement uses TRBV28 and TRBJ1-4; D not resolved. V lost 5 bases and J lost 2, with 12 bases in between. CDR1 and CDR2 from the germline V gene are MDHEN and SYDVKM. CDR3 size: 15 residues. CDR3 protein: CASSHGSATNEKLFF. The CDR3 DNA follows: TGTGCCAGCAGTCATGGGTCAGCCACTAATGAAAAACTGTTTTTT.

This clonotype has only a few counts. CDR3 bases: TGTGCCAGCAGTCCCCGGCTGGATTCACCCCTCCACTTT. Translation: CASSPRLDSPLHF. The gene calls are TRBV7-2 and TRBJ1-6, with unresolved D. The V gene lost 6 bases and the J gene lost 8 bases, with 11 bases spanning the gap. In germline, CDR1 is SGHTA, CDR2 FQGNSA. The CDR3 runs 13 residues.

This clonotype showed up just once. The CDR3 region is CASSHGQGITEAFF. The DNA for the CDR3 is TGCGCCAGCAGCCACGGACAGGGGATCACTGAAGCTTTCTTT. The V call is TRBV5-1, the J call TRBJ1-1; 9 bases fit TRBD1. V lost 4 bases, J lost 4 bases, and 5 bases stayed unmatched. The CDR3 length is 14 residues. In germline, CDR1 is SGHRS, CDR2 YFSETQ.

The V and J genes are TRBV20-1 and TRBJ2-1; 9 bases align to TRBD2. V lost 3 bases and J lost 8; bases outside the gene matches: 11. CDR1 is DFQATT and CDR2 is SNEGSKA in the germline V gene (reference sequence). The CDR3 loop spans 15 amino acids. The CDR3 nucleotides read TGCAGTGCTAGGGCTCGCGGGGGGGCCCTCCATGAGCAGTTCTTC. Amino acids: CSARARGGALHEQFF.

V is TRBV7-2 and J is TRBJ2-2; D is uncertain. Per germline, CDR1 SGHTA and CDR2 FQGNSA. The CDR3 is 14 residues long. V was trimmed by 1 base and J by 5 bases, leaving 8 bases between them. CDR3 in amino acids: CASSLVLGTGELFF. DNA for the CDR3: TGTGCCAGCAGCTTAGTCCTGGGGACCGGGGAGCTGTTTTTT.

This clonotype was observed a few times. This chain connects TRBV4-2 to TRBJ2-5, with a tentative D call TRBD1 (6 bases). The CDR3 is made up of 15 amino acids. The ends were cut back, 5 bases at V and 5 bases at J, with 18 bases in the middle. Germline values: CDR1 LGHNA, CDR2 YNFKEQ. CDR3 protein: CASSGGGGRPETQYF. The CDR3 bases are TGTGCCAGCAGCGGAGGTGGGGGCCGTCCTGAGACCCAGTACTTC.

The rearrangement joins TRBV6-5 to TRBJ2-1, with D possibly TRBD2 on 5 matching bases. Germline CDR1 MNHEY, CDR2 SVGAGI. Trimming took off 2 bases at V and 0 bases at J, with 5 bases between the two ends. The CDR3 spans 14 residues. CDR3 sequence reads: CASSYSGSYNEQFF. The CDR3, as DNA: TGTGCCAGCAGTTACAGCGGCTCCTACAATGAGCAGTTCTTC.

This chain connects TRBV29-1 to TRBJ2-3; either TRBD1 or TRBD2 may fit D (5 bases each). Germline assignment: CDR1 SQVTM and CDR2 ANQGSEA. CDR3 length: 15 residues. The V and J ends lost 0 bases and 5 bases respectively, with 15 bases between them. The CDR3 sequence: CSVEDRGRPRDTQYF. The CDR3 DNA reads TGCAGCGTTGAAGATCGGGGACGGCCCCGAGATACGCAGTATTTT.

This clonotype was counted a few times. The CDR3 sequence: CASSPGGVPVGYTF. The CDR3 DNA reads TGCGCCAGCAGCCCCGGCGGGGTCCCCGTTGGCTACACCTTC. The chain links TRBV5-1 to TRBJ1-2; no clear D. CDR1 and CDR2 (germline): SGHRS, YFSETQ. This CDR3 region has 14 residues. V lost 4 bases to trimming and J lost 7 bases, with 17 bases between them.